These 14 T cell receptor beta chains were sequenced from one sample in a study of blood T cell repertoires in COVID-19. Data came from immunoSEQ multiplex PCR; TCRdb stores just in-frame clones and leaves some out. Of more than 200,000 clones detected, 70% to 90% appear once; the ten largest clones hold around 5.1%. Sequenced input: peripheral blood. The receptors shown here come from a woman aged 60-70 years with COVID-19, enrolled during active disease.

This sequence joins TRBV19 and TRBJ1-1; weak D call: TRBD1 (5 bases). CDR1 is LNHDA, CDR2 SQIVND, per germline (reference sequence). V lost 0 bases and J lost 0, with 17 bases in between. The length of the CDR3 is 18 residues. CDR3 in DNA: TGTGCCAGTAGTATAGATCCCCCAGGGAGGGGCATGAACACTGAAGCTTTCTTT. As protein: CASSIDPPGRGMNTEAFF.

As DNA, the CDR3 is TGTGCCAGTAGTATAGATCAAAAGGGAGGCCTCTTACAAACAGCGAGCGATGAGCAGTTCTTC. Its protein is CASSIDQKGGLLQTASDEQFF. This rearrangement joins TRBV19 to TRBJ2-1; a possible D gene is TRBD2 (6 bases). Trimming removed 0 bases from V and 8 bases from J, with 32 bases in between. Germline V gene data show CDR1 as LNHDA and CDR2 as SQIVND (reference sequence). The CDR3 is made up of 21 amino acids.

J is TRBJ1-6 and V is TRBV12-3 or TRBV12-4; possibly TRBD1 for D (5 bases). The CDR3 runs 13 residues. Trimming took off 4 bases at V and 6 bases at J, with 7 bases between the two ends. As DNA, the CDR3 is TGTGCCAGCAGTTGGGGCAGTAATTCACCCCTCCACTTT. This gives the protein CASSWGSNSPLHF.

The rearrangement uses TRBV30 and TRBJ1-5; possibly TRBD1 for D (5 bases). This CDR3 is built from 15 residues. Germline-derived CDR1 and CDR2 are GTSNPN and SVGIG (reference sequence). V shed 0 bases and J shed 6 bases, with 15 bases lying between them. The CDR3 sequence: CAWSVTGGLGQPQHF. The CDR3 region has the DNA TGTGCCTGGAGTGTAACGGGGGGTTTGGGTCAGCCCCAGCATTTT.

The V gene is TRBV2, the J gene TRBJ1-5; TRBD1 is a possible D gene (6 bases). CDR1 is SNHLY and CDR2 is FYNNEI in the germline V gene. V was pared by 5 bases and J by 4 bases, with 15 bases between. The CDR3 contains 15 residues. CDR3 residues: CASSPPGAVNQPQHF. CDR3 nucleotide sequence: TGTGCCAGCAGTCCACCAGGGGCCGTTAATCAGCCCCAGCATTTT.

The chain has TRBV6-5 and TRBJ1-5, with D tentatively TRBD1 (5 bases). The CDR3 extends over 14 amino acids. Germline V gene sequence: CDR1 MNHEY, CDR2 SVGAGI. Trimming removed 6 bases at V and 4 bases at J, with 13 bases between. CDR3 sequence reads: CASRRTSGNQPQHF. The CDR3 nucleotides are TGTGCCAGCAGGAGGACATCTGGTAATCAGCCCCAGCATTTT.

This chain connects TRBV25-1 to TRBJ1-4; 9 nucleotides agree with TRBD1. V lost 3 bases, J lost 8 bases, and 7 bases stayed unmatched. CDR1 and CDR2 (germline): MGHDK, SYGVNS. The length of the CDR3 is 15 residues. CDR3 nucleotide sequence: TGTGCCAGCAGTGACACCGGGACAGGGAGCGAAAAACTGTTTTTT. It is translated as CASSDTGTGSEKLFF.

The rearrangement links TRBV6-5 to TRBJ2-1; TRBD2 matches 13 bases. Trimming at V came to 9 bases and at J to 9 bases, leaving 5 bases not matched to a gene. The CDR3 runs to 13 residues. The V gene's germline CDR1 is MNHEY and CDR2 SVGAGI. The CDR3 spells CASKLAGGLEQFF. In DNA, the CDR3 is TGTGCCAGTAAACTAGCGGGAGGGCTTGAGCAGTTCTTC.

The chain links TRBV9 to TRBJ2-1, with 9 bases aligning to TRBD2. Germline loops: CDR1 SGDLS, CDR2 YYNGEE. The CDR3 sequence is 13 residues long. V lost 0 bases, J lost 9 bases, and 1 base stayed unmatched. Here the CDR3 reads CASSVGSGSEQFF. As DNA, the CDR3 is TGTGCCAGCAGCGTAGGTAGCGGGAGTGAGCAGTTCTTC.

This clone was detected once. The rearrangement joins TRBV5-6 to TRBJ2-5; D possibly corresponds to TRBD1 (8 bases). Germline V gives CDR1 SGHDT, CDR2 YYEEEE. CDR3 size: 14 residues. Trimming left V 4 bases short and J 4 bases short, with 14 bases between. The CDR3, as DNA: TGTGCCAGCAGCGAAACAGGGGGGGGAGAGACCCAGTACTTC. Amino acids: CASSETGGGETQYF.

V gene TRBV7-2 combines with J gene TRBJ1-6, with TRBD1 identical over 9 bases. Germline CDR1 reads SGHTA; CDR2 reads FQGNSA. This CDR3 is 18 amino acids long. V trimming: 5 bases; J trimming: 4 bases; junction bases outside the gene matches: 12. Here the CDR3 DNA reads TGTGCCAGCAGCCCAAGGGAAGACAGGGGGGTGTATAATTCACCCCTCCACTTT. Residues: CASSPREDRGVYNSPLHF. Full variable domain (outside the CDR3, taken from reference TRBV7-2 and TRBJ1-6): GAGVSQSPSNKVTEKGKDVELRCDPISGHTALYWYRQSLGQGLEFLIYFQGNSAPDKSGLPSDRFSAERTGGSVSTLTIQRTQQEDSAVYLCASSPREDRGVYNSPLHFGNGTRLTVT.

The V gene is TRBV19, the J gene TRBJ1-5; no definite D call. Germline CDR1 and CDR2: LNHDA and SQIVND (reference sequence). The CDR3 runs to 17 residues. V dropped 8 bases and J dropped 3 bases, with 23 bases sitting between them. The CDR3 here is CASSPRADLRYNQPQHF. The CDR3 DNA reads TGTGCCAGTTCCCCCCGAGCGGACTTGAGGTACAATCAGCCCCAGCATTTT.

This rearrangement joins TRBV2 to TRBJ2-7; 10 bases match TRBD2. Trimming removed 1 base from V and 7 bases from J; junction bases left unmatched: 7. CDR1 is SNHLY and CDR2 is FYNNEI in the germline V gene. The CDR3 length is 15 residues. CDR3 protein: CASSEVPGLAWEQYF. The CDR3 nucleotides are TGTGCCAGCAGTGAAGTTCCGGGACTAGCGTGGGAGCAGTACTTC.

V gene TRBV19 combines with J gene TRBJ2-7, with TRBD1 matching 8 bases. The CDR3 runs to 13 residues. Germline values: CDR1 LNHDA, CDR2 SQIVND (reference sequence). Unmatched junction bases numbered 4, after V lost 5 bases and J lost 4 bases. The CDR3 protein is CASSLRQGYEQYF. CDR3 coding DNA: TGTGCCAGTAGTCTCCGACAGGGGTACGAGCAGTACTTC. Full variable domain (outside the CDR3, taken from reference TRBV19 and TRBJ2-7): DGGITQSPKYLFRKEGQNVTLSCEQNLNHDAMYWYRQDPGQGLRLIYYSQIVNDFQKGDIAEGYSVSREKKESFPLTVTSAQKNPTAFYLCASSLRQGYEQYFGPGTRLTVT.